Below, 17 T cell receptor beta chains from the same sample are listed, as sequenced in a study of spatial heterogeneity in lung cancer. TCRdb reprocessed the 5' RACE reads with MiXCR, giving one entry per CDR3 protein. The sample lists about 92,000 distinct CDR3 sequences; approximately 12% were seen once. Described time point: sample taken at primary tumor resection. TCRs were sequenced from unsorted whole RNA of tumor, nontumor lung or PBMC. The sequencing here drew on PBMCs, taken at surgery. The receptor source for this set is a male donor with early-stage non-small cell lung cancer.

This clonotype was counted at least ten times. The rearrangement uses TRBV29-1 and TRBJ2-2; D perhaps matches TRBD2 (6 bases). CDR1 SQVTM and CDR2 ANQGSEA come from the germline V gene. CDR3 length equals 14 residues. Trimming took off 5 bases at V and 4 bases at J, with 14 bases between the two ends. The CDR3 DNA is TGCAGCGTTAATACGGGAGTCTCCACCGGGGAGCTGTTTTTT. Residues: CSVNTGVSTGELFF.

At least ten counts were recorded for this clonotype. The genes are TRBV6-5 and TRBJ2-7; D is possibly TRBD1 (6 bases). The germline gives CDR1 MNHEY, CDR2 SVGAGI. V dropped 6 bases and J dropped 1 base, with 10 bases sitting between them. The CDR3 is made up of 13 amino acids. CDR3 coding DNA: TGTGCCAGCAGCATAGACAGGTCCTACGAGCAGTACTTC. Amino acid sequence: CASSIDRSYEQYF.

The chain links TRBV20-1 to TRBJ1-2; D might be TRBD1 (5 bases). Trimming pared 3 bases from V and 5 bases from J, leaving 16 bases between. The CDR3 is 14 amino acids. Germline V CDR1 and CDR2: DFQATT, SNEGSKA (reference sequence). This CDR3 reads CSASIDQGRYGYTF. Here the CDR3 DNA reads TGCAGTGCTAGTATTGACCAGGGTCGGTATGGCTACACCTTC.

This clonotype was counted only a few times. The chain recombines TRBV5-5 with TRBJ2-7; D is possibly TRBD2 (5 bases). The CDR3 consists of 15 residues. V lost 5 bases, J lost 3 bases, and 18 bases lay in between. Germline CDR1 is SGHKS and CDR2 is YYEKEE (reference sequence). The CDR3 loop is CASRAEADGYYEQYF. The DNA of the CDR3 is TGTGCCAGCAGAGCGGAGGCGGACGGGTACTACGAGCAGTACTTC.

This clonotype was seen more than once but under ten times. This chain joins TRBV12-3 or TRBV12-4 and TRBJ1-5; D may be TRBD1 (5 bases). The V end lost 5 bases, the J end lost 11 bases, and 13 bases lay between the germline ends. There are 12 residues in the CDR3. CDR3 bases: TGTGCCAGCAGTCCCGGGGGTGGAGCCCAGCATTTT. As protein: CASSPGGGAQHF.

This sequence joins TRBV5-6 and TRBJ2-7; D remains unclear. V was cut by 3 bases and J by 9 bases, with 19 bases left in between. The CDR3 extends over 14 amino acids. Germline V lookup: CDR1 SGHDT, CDR2 YYEEEE. CDR3 in DNA: TGTGCCAGCAGCTCCAAACCGGGCCCCCCGGGGCAGTACTTC. The encoded protein is CASSSKPGPPGQYF.

This clonotype appeared a few times. The chain combines TRBV2 with TRBJ2-3; 7 positions agree with TRBD1. Germline loops: CDR1 SNHLY, CDR2 FYNNEI. This CDR3 is built from 16 residues. The V gene end was trimmed by 0 bases and the J gene end by 1 base; junction bases not matched to a gene: 4. The CDR3 sequence: CASSEALDRGTDTQYF. DNA of the CDR3: TGTGCCAGCAGTGAAGCGCTTGACAGGGGCACAGATACGCAGTATTTT.

The J gene is TRBJ2-1, the V gene TRBV12-3 or TRBV12-4; no reliable D call. This CDR3 is built from 15 residues. V gave up 7 bases and J gave up 7 bases, with 20 bases separating them. The CDR3 region has the DNA TGTGCCAGCACCCGATATGGGGAACAGATGAATGAGCAGTTCTTC. Translating gives CASTRYGEQMNEQFF.

This clonotype appeared a few times. This chain connects TRBV12-3 or TRBV12-4 to TRBJ1-5; a weak D match, TRBD1 (6 bases). Trimming took off 3 bases at V and 7 bases at J, with 10 bases between the two ends. The CDR3 contains 13 residues. The DNA of the CDR3 is TGTGCCAGCAGTTTCGGGGGGCAGCAGCCCCAGCATTTT. It yields the protein CASSFGGQQPQHF.

The chain has TRBV20-1 and TRBJ2-2; 11 bases map to TRBD2. After removal of 6 bases from V and 4 bases from J, the junction contained 4 bases not matched to a gene. This CDR3 contains 14 residues. CDR1 is DFQATT, CDR2 SNEGSKA, per germline (reference sequence). The CDR3 DNA follows: TGCAGTGCATCTAGCGGGAGGCCCACCGGGGAGCTGTTTTTT. Translating gives CSASSGRPTGELFF.

The chain recombines TRBV19 with TRBJ1-4, with D maybe TRBD1 (6 bases). This CDR3 is built from 14 residues. V was cut by 3 bases and J by 5 bases, with 10 bases left in between. The germline gives CDR1 LNHDA, CDR2 SQIVND (reference sequence). The CDR3 DNA sequence: TGTGCCAGTAGTATGGACAGCCGGAATGAAAAACTGTTTTTT. It is translated as CASSMDSRNEKLFF.

The genes are TRBV4-2 and TRBJ2-1; the D gene is possibly TRBD2 (6 bases). The CDR3 runs 15 residues. Between the trimmed V and J ends, which lost 2 bases and 3 bases, there was a span of 11 bases. The germline V gene encodes CDR1 LGHNA and CDR2 YNFKEQ. The CDR3 loop is CASSQWDSGYNEQFF. CDR3 nucleotide sequence: TGTGCCAGCAGCCAATGGGACTCGGGCTACAATGAGCAGTTCTTC.

DNA for the CDR3: TGTGCCTGGAGTAAGGAGAACAGGCTAGCCAAAAACATTCAGTACTTC. Encoded protein: CAWSKENRLAKNIQYF. The rearrangement links TRBV30 to TRBJ2-4; perhaps TRBD1 as D (5 bases). This CDR3 comprises 16 residues. Germline V lookup: CDR1 GTSNPN, CDR2 SVGIG (reference sequence). V lost 2 bases and J lost 0, with 14 bases in between.

This sequence joins TRBV24-1 and TRBJ2-2; the match to TRBD1 covers 7 bases. Germline CDR1 reads KGHDR; CDR2 reads SFDVKD. The CDR3 totals 16 residues. V shed 3 bases, J shed 4 bases, and the junction held 7 bases outside the gene matches. CDR3 region: CATSDPGTASTGELFF. CDR3 sequence (DNA): TGTGCCACCAGTGATCCCGGGACAGCATCCACCGGGGAGCTGTTTTTT.

The chain couples TRBV7-2 to TRBJ2-1; no clear D. The ends were cut back, 1 base at V and 5 bases at J, with 6 bases in the middle. Germline CDR1 is SGHTA and CDR2 is FQGNSA. The CDR3 is made up of 13 amino acids. In DNA, the CDR3 is TGTGCCAGCAGCTTAGGGACCAACAATGAGCAGTTCTTC. It codes for CASSLGTNNEQFF.

This clonotype was found many times. The V and J genes are TRBV7-9 and TRBJ1-2; D gene unclear. Trimming took off 2 bases at V and 4 bases at J, with 8 bases between the two ends. Germline CDR1 is SEHNR and CDR2 is FQNEAQ (reference sequence). The CDR3 contains 13 residues. The CDR3 coding sequence is TGTGCCAGCAGCTTAAACAGCGGCTATGGCTACACCTTC. Translated: CASSLNSGYGYTF.

This chain connects TRBV24-1 to TRBJ2-1, with D possibly TRBD1 on 5 matching bases. V was pared by 5 bases and J by 7 bases, with 23 bases between. Germline assignment: CDR1 KGHDR and CDR2 SFDVKD. The CDR3 has 17 residues. CDR3 coding DNA: TGTGCCACCAGTGCCGCCCTAATCGGTCCAGGGCGGAATGAGCAGTTCTTC. Its translation is CATSAALIGPGRNEQFF.